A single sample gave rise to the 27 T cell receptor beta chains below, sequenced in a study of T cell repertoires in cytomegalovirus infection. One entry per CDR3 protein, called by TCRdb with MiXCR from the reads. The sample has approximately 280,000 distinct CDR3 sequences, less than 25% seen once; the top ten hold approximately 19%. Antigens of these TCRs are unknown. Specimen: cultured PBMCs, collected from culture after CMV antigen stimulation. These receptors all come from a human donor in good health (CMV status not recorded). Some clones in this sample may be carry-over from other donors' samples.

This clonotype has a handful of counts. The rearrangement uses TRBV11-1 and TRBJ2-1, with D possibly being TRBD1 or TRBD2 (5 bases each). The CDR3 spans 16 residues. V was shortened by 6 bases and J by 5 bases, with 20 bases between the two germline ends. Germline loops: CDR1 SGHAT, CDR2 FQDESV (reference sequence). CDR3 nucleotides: TGTGCCAGCAGGAAAGCCACCCTCCGGGGCAACAATGAGCAGTTCTTC. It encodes CASRKATLRGNNEQFF.

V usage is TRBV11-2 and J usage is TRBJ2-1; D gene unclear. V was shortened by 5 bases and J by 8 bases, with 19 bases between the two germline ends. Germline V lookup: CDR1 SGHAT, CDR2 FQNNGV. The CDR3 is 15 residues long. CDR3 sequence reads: CASSMGSSDWYEQFF. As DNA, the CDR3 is TGTGCCAGCAGCATGGGTTCTAGTGATTGGTATGAGCAGTTCTTC.

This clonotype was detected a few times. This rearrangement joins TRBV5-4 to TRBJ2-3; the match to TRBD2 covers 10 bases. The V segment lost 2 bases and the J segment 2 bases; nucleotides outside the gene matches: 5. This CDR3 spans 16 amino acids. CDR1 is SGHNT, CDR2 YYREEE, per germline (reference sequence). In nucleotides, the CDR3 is TGTGCCAGCAGCTTAACTCTAGCGGGGGCCACAGATACGCAGTATTTT. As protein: CASSLTLAGATDTQYF.

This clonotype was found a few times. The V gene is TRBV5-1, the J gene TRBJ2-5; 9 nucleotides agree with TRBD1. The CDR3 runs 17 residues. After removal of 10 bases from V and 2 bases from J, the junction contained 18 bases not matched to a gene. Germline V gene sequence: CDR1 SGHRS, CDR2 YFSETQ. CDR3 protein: CASSAYRGPGVQETQYF. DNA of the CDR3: TGCGCCTCCTCGGCCTACAGGGGGCCGGGGGTTCAAGAGACCCAGTACTTC.

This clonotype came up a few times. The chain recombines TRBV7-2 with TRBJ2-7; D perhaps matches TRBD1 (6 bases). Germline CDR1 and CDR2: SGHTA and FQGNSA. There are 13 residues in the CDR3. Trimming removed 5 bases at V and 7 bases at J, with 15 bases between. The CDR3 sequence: CASSRNREGEQYV. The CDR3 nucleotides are TGTGCCAGCAGCCGCAACAGGGAAGGGGAGCAGTACGTC.

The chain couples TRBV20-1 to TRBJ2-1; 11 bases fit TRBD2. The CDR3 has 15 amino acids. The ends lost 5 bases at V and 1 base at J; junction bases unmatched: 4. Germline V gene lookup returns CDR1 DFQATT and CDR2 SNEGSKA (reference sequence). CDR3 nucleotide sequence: TGCAGTGCTGAAAGACTAGCGGGATCCTACAATGAGCAGTTCTTC. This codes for CSAERLAGSYNEQFF.

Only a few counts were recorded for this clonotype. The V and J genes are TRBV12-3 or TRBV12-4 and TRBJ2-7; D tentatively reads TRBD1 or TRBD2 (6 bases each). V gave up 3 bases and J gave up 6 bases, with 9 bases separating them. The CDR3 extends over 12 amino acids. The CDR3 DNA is TGTGCCAGCAGTTTCAGGGGAGGCGAGCAGTACTTC. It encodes CASSFRGGEQYF.

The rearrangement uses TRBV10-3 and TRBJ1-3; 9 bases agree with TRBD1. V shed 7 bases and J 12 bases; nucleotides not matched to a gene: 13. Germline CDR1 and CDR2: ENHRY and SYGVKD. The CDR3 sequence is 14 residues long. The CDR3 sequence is CAITSDPDRGGIYF. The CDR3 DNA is TGTGCCATCACCAGCGATCCGGACAGGGGAGGCATATATTTT.

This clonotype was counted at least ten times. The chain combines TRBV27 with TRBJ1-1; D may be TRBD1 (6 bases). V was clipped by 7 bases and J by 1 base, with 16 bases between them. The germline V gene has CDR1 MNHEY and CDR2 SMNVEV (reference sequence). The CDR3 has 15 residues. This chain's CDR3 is CASKGKGEKNTEAFF. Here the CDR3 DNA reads TGTGCCAGCAAAGGAAAGGGGGAGAAGAACACTGAAGCTTTCTTT.

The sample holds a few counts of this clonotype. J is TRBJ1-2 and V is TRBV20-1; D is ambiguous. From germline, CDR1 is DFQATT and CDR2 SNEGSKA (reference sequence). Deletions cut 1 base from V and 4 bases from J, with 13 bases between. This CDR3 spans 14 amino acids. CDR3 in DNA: TGCAGTGCTAGAGTTCTAGGCCTGAGCTATGGCTACACCTTC. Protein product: CSARVLGLSYGYTF.

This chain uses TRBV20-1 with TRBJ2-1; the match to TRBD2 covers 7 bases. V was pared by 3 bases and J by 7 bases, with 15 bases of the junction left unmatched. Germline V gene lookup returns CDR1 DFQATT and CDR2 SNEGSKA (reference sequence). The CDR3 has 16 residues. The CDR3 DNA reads TGCAGTGCTAGGGCCCACGGGGCGGGAGCGGGGAATGAGCAGTTCTTC. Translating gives CSARAHGAGAGNEQFF.

The CDR3 region is CSVDPLAGGGTYSTDTQYF. CDR3 coding DNA: TGCAGCGTTGACCCACTAGCGGGAGGAGGGACCTATAGCACAGATACGCAGTATTTT. V is TRBV29-1 and J is TRBJ2-3, with 12 positions matching TRBD2. This CDR3 has 19 residues. The trim removed 3 bases at V and 0 bases at J, leaving 13 bases unmatched. Germline V CDR1 and CDR2: SQVTM, ANQGSEA.

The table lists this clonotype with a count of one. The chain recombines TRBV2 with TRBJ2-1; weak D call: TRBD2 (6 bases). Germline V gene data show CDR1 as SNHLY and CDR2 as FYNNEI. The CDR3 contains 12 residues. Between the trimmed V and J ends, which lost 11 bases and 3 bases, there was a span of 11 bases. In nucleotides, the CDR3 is TGTGCCGGAGGGTATAACTACAATGAGCAGTTCTTC. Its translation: CAGGYNYNEQFF.

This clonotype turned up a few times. The CDR3, as DNA: TGTGCCAGCAGTTATCGGACGGGGTCCTACGAGCAGTACTTC. Protein product: CASSYRTGSYEQYF. This rearrangement joins TRBV6-5 to TRBJ2-7, with D tentatively TRBD2 (5 bases). V was shortened by 3 bases and J by 1 base, with 10 bases between the two germline ends. This CDR3 region has 14 residues. Germline V gene data show CDR1 as MNHEY and CDR2 as SVGAGI.

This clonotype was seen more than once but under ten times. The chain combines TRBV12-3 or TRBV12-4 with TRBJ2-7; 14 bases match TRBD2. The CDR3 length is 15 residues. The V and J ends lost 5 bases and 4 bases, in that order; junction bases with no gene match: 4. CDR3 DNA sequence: TGTGCCAGCAGTCCAAGGACTAGCGGGAGGTACGAGCAGTACTTC. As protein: CASSPRTSGRYEQYF.

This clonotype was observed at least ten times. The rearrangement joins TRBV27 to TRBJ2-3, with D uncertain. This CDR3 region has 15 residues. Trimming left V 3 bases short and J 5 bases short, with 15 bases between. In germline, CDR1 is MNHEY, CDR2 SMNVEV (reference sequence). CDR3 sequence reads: CASSFQRGARDTQYF. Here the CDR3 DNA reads TGTGCCAGCAGTTTCCAACGAGGAGCTAGAGATACGCAGTATTTT.

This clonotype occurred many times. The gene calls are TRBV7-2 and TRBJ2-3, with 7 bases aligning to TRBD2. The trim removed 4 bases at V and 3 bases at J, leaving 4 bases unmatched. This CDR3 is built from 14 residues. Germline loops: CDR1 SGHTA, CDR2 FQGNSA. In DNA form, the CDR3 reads TGTGCCAGCAGCTCCGGACTAGTGACAGATACGCAGTATTTT. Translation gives CASSSGLVTDTQYF. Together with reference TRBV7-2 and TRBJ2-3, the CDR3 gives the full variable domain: GAGVSQSPSNKVTEKGKDVELRCDPISGHTALYWYRQSLGQGLEFLIYFQGNSAPDKSGLPSDRFSAERTGGSVSTLTIQRTQQEDSAVYLCASSSGLVTDTQYFGPGTRLTVL.

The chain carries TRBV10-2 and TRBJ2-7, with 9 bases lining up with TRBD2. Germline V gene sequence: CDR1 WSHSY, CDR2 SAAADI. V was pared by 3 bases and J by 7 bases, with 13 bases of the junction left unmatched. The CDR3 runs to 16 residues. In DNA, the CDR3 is TGCGCCAGCAGTGAAGCTGAGGCGGGAGGGCATAGGGAGCAGTACGTC. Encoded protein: CASSEAEAGGHREQYV.

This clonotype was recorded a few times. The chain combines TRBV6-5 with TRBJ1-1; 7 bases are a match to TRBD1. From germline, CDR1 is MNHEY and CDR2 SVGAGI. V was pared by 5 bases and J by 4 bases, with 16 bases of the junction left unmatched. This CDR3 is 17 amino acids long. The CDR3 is CASSLGTVREAGTEAFF. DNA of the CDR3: TGTGCCAGCAGTCTCGGGACAGTTCGCGAGGCCGGCACTGAAGCTTTCTTT.

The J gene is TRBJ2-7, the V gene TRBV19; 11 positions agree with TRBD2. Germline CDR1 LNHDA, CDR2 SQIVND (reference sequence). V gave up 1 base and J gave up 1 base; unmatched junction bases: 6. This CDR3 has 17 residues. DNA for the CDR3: TGTGCCAGTAGTATAGGACTAGCGGGACCTCGATCCTACGAGCAGTACTTC. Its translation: CASSIGLAGPRSYEQYF.

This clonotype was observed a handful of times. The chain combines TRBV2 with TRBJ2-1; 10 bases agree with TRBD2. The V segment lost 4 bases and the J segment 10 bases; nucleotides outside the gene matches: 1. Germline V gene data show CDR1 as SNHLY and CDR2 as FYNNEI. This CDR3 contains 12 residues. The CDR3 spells CASSALAGEQFF. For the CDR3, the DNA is TGTGCCAGCAGTGCACTAGCGGGGGAGCAGTTCTTC.

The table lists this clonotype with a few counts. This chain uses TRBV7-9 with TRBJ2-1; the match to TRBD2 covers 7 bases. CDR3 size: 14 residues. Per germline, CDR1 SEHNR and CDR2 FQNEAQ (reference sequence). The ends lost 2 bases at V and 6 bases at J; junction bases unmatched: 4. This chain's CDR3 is CASSLNRTSNEQFF. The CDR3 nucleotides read TGTGCCAGCAGCTTAAATAGGACTAGCAATGAGCAGTTCTTC. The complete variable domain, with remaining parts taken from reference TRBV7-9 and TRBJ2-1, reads DTGVSQNPRHKITKRGQNVTFRCDPISEHNRLYWYRQTLGQGPEFLTYFQNEAQLEKSRLLSDRFSAERPKGSFSTLEIQRTEQGDSAMYLCASSLNRTSNEQFFGPGTRLTVL.

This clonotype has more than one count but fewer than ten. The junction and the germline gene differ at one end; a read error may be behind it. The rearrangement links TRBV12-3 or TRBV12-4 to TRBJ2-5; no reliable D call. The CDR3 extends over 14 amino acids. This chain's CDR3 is CASSSTRSEKLLDF. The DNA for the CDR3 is TGTGCCAGCAGTTCCACTCGCTCGGAAAAACTCTTGGACTTC.

In DNA, the CDR3 is TGTGCCAGCAGCCATACTAGCGGGAGCCCTACGCAGTATTTT. This gives the protein CASSHTSGSPTQYF. The rearrangement uses TRBV7-3 and TRBJ2-3, with 11 bases fitting TRBD2. CDR1 SGHTA and CDR2 FQGTGA come from the germline V gene. The CDR3 consists of 14 residues. The ends lost 5 bases at V and 8 bases at J; junction bases unmatched: 6.

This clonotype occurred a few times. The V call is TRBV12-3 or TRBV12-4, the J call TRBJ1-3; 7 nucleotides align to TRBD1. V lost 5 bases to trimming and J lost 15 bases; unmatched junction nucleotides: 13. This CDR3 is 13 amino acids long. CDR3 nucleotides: TGTGCCAGCAGTCCCATAGGGGGGACAGCGCAATATTTT. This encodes CASSPIGGTAQYF.

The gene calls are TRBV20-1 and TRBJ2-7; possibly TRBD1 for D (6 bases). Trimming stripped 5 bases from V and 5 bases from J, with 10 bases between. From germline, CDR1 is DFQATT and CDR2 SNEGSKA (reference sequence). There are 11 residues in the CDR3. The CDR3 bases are TGCAGTGCTGGACAGCAGAACGAGCAGTACTTC. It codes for CSAGQQNEQYF.

The CDR3 protein is CASSPGPPRDTQYF. Here the CDR3 DNA reads TGCGCCAGCAGCCCGGGACCCCCCCGCGATACGCAGTATTTT. The rearrangement links TRBV5-1 to TRBJ2-3; tentatively, D is TRBD1 or TRBD2 (5 bases each). From germline, CDR1 is SGHRS and CDR2 YFSETQ. V dropped 4 bases and J dropped 6 bases, with 15 bases sitting between them. This CDR3 has 14 amino acids.